This TCR beta chain was captured by sequencing in a study of blood T cell repertoires in COVID-19. Study-level background: There were acute and convalescent COVID-19 samples, and they came from the United States, Italy and Spain. In each case, the material was cDNA or gDNA derived from T cells, B-cell-depleted T cells, or PBMCs.

In the original analysis: Estimation of nucleated cell counts relied on the amplification of reference gene primers. Libraries were prepared by immunoSEQ multiplex PCR; TCRdb keeps only in-frame clonotypes and omits some of them. That table is the source of V, J and clone size, and D and trimming were worked out from the DNA. Of 160,000 or so clones listed, roughly four fifths were seen once; the top ten hold roughly a fifth. With V trimmed by 1 base and J by 7 bases, 3 bases remained unmatched. The CDR3 has 14 amino acids. CDR1 is SGHVS and CDR2 is FNYEAQ in the germline V gene. This clone has just a few counts.

The source of this sequence is a woman at least 80 years old with acute or convalescent COVID-19. The J gene is TRBJ2-2, the V gene TRBV7-6; 7 bases align to TRBD1. The material sequenced was peripheral blood. This CDR3 reads CASSLEGGGGELFF. The CDR3 DNA is TGTGCCAGCAGCTTAGAAGGGGGCGGCGGGGAGCTGTTTTTT.